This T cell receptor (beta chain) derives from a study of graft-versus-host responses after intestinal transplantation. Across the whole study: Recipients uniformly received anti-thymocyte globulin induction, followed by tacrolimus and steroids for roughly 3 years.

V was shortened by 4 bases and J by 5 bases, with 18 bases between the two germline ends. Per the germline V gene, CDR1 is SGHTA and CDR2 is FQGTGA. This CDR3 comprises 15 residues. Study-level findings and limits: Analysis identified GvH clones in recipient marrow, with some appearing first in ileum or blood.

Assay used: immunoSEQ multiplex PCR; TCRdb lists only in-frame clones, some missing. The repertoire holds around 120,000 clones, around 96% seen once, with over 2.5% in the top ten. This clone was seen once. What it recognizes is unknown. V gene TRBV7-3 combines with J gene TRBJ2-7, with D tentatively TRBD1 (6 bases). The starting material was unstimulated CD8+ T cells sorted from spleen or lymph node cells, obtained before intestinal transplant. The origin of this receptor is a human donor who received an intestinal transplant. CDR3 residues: CASSWEQGQQDEQYF. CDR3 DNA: TGTGCCAGCAGCTGGGAACAGGGCCAGCAGGACGAGCAGTACTTC.